This TCR beta chain was obtained from a study of CXCR3-negative and CXCR3-positive naive CD8 T cells. The authors made the TRB cDNA libraries by 5' RACE using UMI labels. One entry per CDR3 protein, without DNA, is what TCRdb gives after re-calling the 5' RACE reads. Its table records 46,000 or so distinct CDR3 sequences. Of note for this clonotype: As yet, its antigen is unknown.

Germline assignment: CDR1 SEHNR and CDR2 FQNEAQ (reference sequence). This CDR3 is 14 amino acids long. Findings and limits, study-wide: Similar TRBV-TRBJ usage characterized naive CXCR3-negative and CXCR3-positive cells; memory cells differed. Similarly elevated diversity marked both naive subsets, with memory CD8+ cells showing far lower diversity. Most assays used freshly isolated PBMCs, as cryopreservation partially reduced CXCR3. TRB CDR3s of CXCR3-positive naive cells were more hydrophobic than those of CXCR3-negative naive cells.

The sample taken for sequencing was naive CXCR3- CD8+ T cells from blood. Subset given: CD45RO-CCR7+CD27+CD95- naive CD8+ T cells lacking CXCR3 (TNR3-). This clonotype originated in a human donor in good health. Some clones in this sample may be carry-over from other donors' samples. The rearrangement uses TRBV7-9 and TRBJ2-7; TCRdb returns TRBD1, unconfirmable since there is no DNA. Here the CDR3 reads CASSPDRGPYEQYF.